This entry is about one TCR beta chain. Its binding antigen is unknown. No base quality values were provided; no much bigger clone lies one nucleotide off. These data are taken from a study of blood T cell repertoires in COVID-19 (dated by TCRdb to the early 2020s). Regarding the study in general: Collaborator samples came from the United States, Italy and Spain and covered acute and convalescent phases of COVID-19. The material from the prospective study consisted of cDNA or gDNA derived from T cells, B-cell-depleted T cells, or PBMCs. The dataset comprised deeply sampled blood TCRbeta repertoires from subjects exposed to, actively infected with, or recovered from COVID-19. A freely available public database, intended as a resource for researchers studying the immune response to SARS-CoV-2, is where the repertoires were released. Samples were obtained from the ongoing ImmuneRACE study (first 160 participants) and from approximately 1,200 subjects provided by 6 global collaborators. Sample metadata almost always included a de-identified subject ID, COVID-19 status, age in years and sex. Where available, HLA class I and class II types were taken from metadata supplied by the sample provider and were not determined by assay-based typing. General conclusions and limits of the study: How much clinical and demographic metadata was included differed by source and by participant, and the metadata was provided uncurated.

Participants in the prospective study were aged roughly 18 to 89 years, lived in some 24 United States geographic areas, and enrolled through a virtual design. In the prospective study, cohorts were assigned on the basis of participant-reported clinical history obtained from a screening survey and a study questionnaire. Recovered participants in ImmuneRACE Cohort 3 were defined as having two consecutive negative NP/OP PCR tests, clearance from a healthcare professional, or resolution of symptoms. In the prospective study, mobile phlebotomists collected whole blood, serum and a nasopharyngeal or oropharyngeal swab from each participant. Additional blood draws and questionnaires over an approximately two-month period could optionally be provided by prospective study participants. Prospective study blood samples were shipped either frozen or at room temperature before DNA extraction. The immunoSEQ Assay, a bias-controlled multiplex PCR, was used to amplify TCRbeta CDR3 regions from genomic DNA. For the original study's pipeline: The number of nucleated cells in each sample was estimated by amplification of reference gene primers within the assay. To quantify the absolute abundance of each unique TCRbeta CDR3 rearrangement, sequence reads were collapsed and filtered. For each sample, productive Simpson clonality was calculated by taking the square root of Simpson's diversity index across productive rearrangements. In its TCRdb copy, this immuneACCESS table keeps in-frame sequences only and misses some clones. Where compared with another copy, unresolved V genes explain less than half of these, and the others have no known cause. From that table come the V and J calls and clone size; the DNA was used to work out D and trimming. This sample is represented by fewer than 600,000 clones; roughly 90% of them were singletons. Over 1.5% of the sample is in the top ten clones.

CDR1 and CDR2, per the germline V gene, are ENHRY and SYGVKD. V trim: 10 bases; J trim: 0 bases; unmatched bases: 11. The CDR3 has 16 amino acids, counting the end cysteine and phenylalanine. Just CDR3 DNA is preserved here, 48 bases in frame from base 1. The specimen was PBMCs or T cells enriched from blood (not recorded which). In this chain, TRBV10-3 is recombined with TRBJ1-1; TRBD1 fits 10 bases in the junction. The origin of this receptor is a woman aged 40-49 years who had recovered from COVID-19. The sequence in DNA is TGTGCCACCCACCGGGACAGGGGTAACATGAACACTGAAGCTTTCTTT. The resulting protein is CATHRDRGNMNTEAFF.